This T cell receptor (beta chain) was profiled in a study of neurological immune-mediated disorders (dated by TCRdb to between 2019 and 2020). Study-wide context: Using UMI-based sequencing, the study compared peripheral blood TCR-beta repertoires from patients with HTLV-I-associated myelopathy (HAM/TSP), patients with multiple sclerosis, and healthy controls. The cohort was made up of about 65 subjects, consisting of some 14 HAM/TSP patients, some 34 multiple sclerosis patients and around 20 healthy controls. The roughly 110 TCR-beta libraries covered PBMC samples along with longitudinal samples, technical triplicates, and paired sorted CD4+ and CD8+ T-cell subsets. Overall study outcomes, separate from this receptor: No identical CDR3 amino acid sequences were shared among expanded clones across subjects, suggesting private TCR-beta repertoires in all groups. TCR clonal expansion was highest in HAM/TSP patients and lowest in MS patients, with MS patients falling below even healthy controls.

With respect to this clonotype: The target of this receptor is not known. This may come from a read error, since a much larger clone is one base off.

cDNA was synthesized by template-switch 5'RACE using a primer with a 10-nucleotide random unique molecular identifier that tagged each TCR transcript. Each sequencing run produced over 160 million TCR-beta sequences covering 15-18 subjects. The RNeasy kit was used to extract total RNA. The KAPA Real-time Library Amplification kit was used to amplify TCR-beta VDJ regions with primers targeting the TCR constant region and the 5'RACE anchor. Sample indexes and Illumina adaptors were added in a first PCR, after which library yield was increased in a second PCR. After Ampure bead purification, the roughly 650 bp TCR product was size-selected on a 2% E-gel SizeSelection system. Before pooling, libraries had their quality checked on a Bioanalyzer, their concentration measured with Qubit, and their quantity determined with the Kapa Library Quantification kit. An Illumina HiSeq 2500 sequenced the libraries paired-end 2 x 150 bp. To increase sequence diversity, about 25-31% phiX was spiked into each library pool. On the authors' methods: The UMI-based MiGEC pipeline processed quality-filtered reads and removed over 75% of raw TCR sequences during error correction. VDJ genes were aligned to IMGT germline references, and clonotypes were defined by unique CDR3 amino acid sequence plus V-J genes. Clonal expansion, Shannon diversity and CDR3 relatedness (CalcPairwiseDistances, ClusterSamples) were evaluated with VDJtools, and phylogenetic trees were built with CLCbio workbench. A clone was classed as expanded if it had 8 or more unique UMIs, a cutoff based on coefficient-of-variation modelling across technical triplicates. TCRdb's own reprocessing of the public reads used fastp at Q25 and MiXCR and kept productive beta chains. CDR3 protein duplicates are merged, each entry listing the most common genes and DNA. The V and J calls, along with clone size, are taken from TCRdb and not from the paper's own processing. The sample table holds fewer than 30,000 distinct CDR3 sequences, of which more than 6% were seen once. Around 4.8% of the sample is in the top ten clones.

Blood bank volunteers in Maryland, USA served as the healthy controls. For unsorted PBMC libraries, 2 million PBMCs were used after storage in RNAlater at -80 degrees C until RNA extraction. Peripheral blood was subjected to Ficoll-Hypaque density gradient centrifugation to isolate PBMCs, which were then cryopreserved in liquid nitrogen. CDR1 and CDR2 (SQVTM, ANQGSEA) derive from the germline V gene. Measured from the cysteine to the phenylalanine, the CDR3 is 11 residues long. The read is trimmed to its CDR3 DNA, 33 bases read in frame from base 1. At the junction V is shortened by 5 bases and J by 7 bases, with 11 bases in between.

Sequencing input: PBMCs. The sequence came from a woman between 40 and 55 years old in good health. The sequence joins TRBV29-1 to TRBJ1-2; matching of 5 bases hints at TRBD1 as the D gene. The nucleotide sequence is TGCAGCGTTCCGGGGCCTTGTGGCTACACCTTC. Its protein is CSVPGPCGYTF.